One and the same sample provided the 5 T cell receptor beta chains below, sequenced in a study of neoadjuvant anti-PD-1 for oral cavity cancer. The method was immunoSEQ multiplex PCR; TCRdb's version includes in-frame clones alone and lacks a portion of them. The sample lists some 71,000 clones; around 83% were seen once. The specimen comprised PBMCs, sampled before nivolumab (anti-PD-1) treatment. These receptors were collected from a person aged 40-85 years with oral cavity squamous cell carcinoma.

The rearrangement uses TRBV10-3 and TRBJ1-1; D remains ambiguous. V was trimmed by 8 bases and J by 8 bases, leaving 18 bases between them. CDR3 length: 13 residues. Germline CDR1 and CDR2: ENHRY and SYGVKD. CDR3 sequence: CAIVKSREGEAFF. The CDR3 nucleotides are TGTGCCATCGTGAAGTCAAGGGAGGGAGAAGCTTTCTTT.

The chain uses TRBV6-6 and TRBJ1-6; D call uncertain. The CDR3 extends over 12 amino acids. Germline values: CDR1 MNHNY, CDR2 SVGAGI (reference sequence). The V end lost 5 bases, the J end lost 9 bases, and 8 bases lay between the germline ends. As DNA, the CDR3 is TGTGCCAGCAGTCCCCCCTCTTCACCCCTCCACTTT. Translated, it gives CASSPPSSPLHF.

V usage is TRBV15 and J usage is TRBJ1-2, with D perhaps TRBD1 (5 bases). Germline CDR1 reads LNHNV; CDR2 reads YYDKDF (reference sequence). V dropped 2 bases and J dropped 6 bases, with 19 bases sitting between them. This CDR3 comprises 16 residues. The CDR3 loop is CATSRLGTTAVDGYTF. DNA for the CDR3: TGTGCCACCAGCAGATTGGGGACTACCGCAGTGGATGGCTACACCTTC.

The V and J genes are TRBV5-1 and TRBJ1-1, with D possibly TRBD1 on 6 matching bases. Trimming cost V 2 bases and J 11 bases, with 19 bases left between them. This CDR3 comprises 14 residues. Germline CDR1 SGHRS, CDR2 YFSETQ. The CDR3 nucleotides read TGCGCCAGCAGCTTTGGGCAGGGGTCAAAGATGGCTTTCTTT. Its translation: CASSFGQGSKMAFF.

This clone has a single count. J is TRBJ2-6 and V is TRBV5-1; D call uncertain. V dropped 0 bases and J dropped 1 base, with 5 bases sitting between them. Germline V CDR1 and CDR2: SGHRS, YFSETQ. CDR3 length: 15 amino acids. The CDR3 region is CASSLVGSGANVLTF. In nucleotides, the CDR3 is TGCGCCAGCAGCTTGGTCGGGTCTGGGGCCAACGTCCTGACTTTC. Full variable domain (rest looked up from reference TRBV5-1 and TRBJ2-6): KAGVTQTPRYLIKTRGQQVTLSCSPISGHRSVSWYQQTPGQGLQFLFEYFSETQRNKGNFPGRFSGRQFSNSRSEMNVSTLELGDSALYLCASSLVGSGANVLTFGAGSRLTVL.